This T cell receptor (beta chain) emerged from a study of blood T cell repertoires in COVID-19 (dated by TCRdb to the early 2020s). Broadly, across the study: Samples from collaborators originated in the United States, Italy and Spain and spanned both the acute and convalescent phases of COVID-19. The material from the prospective study consisted of cDNA or gDNA derived from T cells, B-cell-depleted T cells, or PBMCs. Subjects who had been exposed to COVID-19, were actively infected with it, or had recovered from it provided the deeply sampled blood TCRbeta repertoires that made up the dataset. The repertoires were released in a freely available public database meant as a resource for research on the immune response to SARS-CoV-2. The samples were drawn from two sources: the first 160 participants of the ongoing ImmuneRACE study, and over 950 subjects contributed by 6 global collaborators. A de-identified subject ID, COVID-19 status, age in years and sex were almost always included in the sample metadata. Where available, HLA class I and class II types were obtained from metadata supplied by the sample provider rather than from assay-based typing. General conclusions and limits of the study: The quantity of clinical and demographic metadata differed by source and by participant and was supplied without curation.

Participants in the prospective study were aged about 18 to 95 years, lived in about two dozen United States geographic areas, and enrolled through a virtual design. In the prospective study, cohorts were assigned on the basis of participant-reported clinical history obtained from a screening survey and a study questionnaire. ImmuneRACE Cohort 3 recovered participants were defined by two consecutive negative NP/OP PCR tests, healthcare professional clearance, or symptom resolution. Mobile phlebotomists in the prospective study collected whole blood, serum and a nasopharyngeal or oropharyngeal swab from every participant. Prospective study participants could optionally give additional blood draws and questionnaires over an approximately two-month period. Blood samples from the prospective study were shipped frozen or at room temperature prior to DNA extraction. This clone occurred once. It has no known antigen specificity. One base away there is no much larger clone; base qualities are not given.

TCRbeta CDR3 regions were amplified from genomic DNA by means of the immunoSEQ Assay, a bias-controlled multiplex PCR. Turning to the authors' computational methods: Nucleated cell counts per sample were estimated from amplification of reference gene primers within the assay. To quantify the absolute abundance of each unique TCRbeta CDR3 rearrangement, sequence reads were collapsed and filtered. For each sample, productive Simpson clonality was calculated as the square root of Simpson's diversity index across productive rearrangements. TCRdb holds this immuneACCESS table with in-frame rearrangements only. Some clones are missing; in checked studies, unresolved V genes explain under half, and the rest has no known cause. V, J and clone size reflect that table, while D and trimming were determined from the DNA. Within this sample are 150,000 to 200,000 clones, with roughly 83% of them counted one time only. The ten largest clones add up to 13% of the sample.

The germline V gene provides CDR1 MDHEN and CDR2 SYDVKM. V is cut back by 5 bases and J by 7 bases, with 9 bases in the junction unmatched. Including cysteine and phenylalanine, the CDR3 has 16 amino acids. Only the CDR3 DNA stays, 48 bases, in frame from base 1. The sequence was obtained from a woman aged 55 to 70 who had recovered from COVID-19. The material sequenced was PBMCs or T cells enriched from blood (not recorded which). The chain was built from TRBV28 and TRBJ1-4; 11 junctional bases match TRBD1. The CDR3 is CASSLSPGTGGEKLFF. The base sequence is TGTGCCAGCAGTCTCTCTCCCGGGACAGGGGGTGAAAAACTGTTTTTT.